This TCR beta chain was sequenced for a study of shared clonotypes between healthy human individuals. Profiled with immunoSEQ multiplex PCR; TCRdb holds only in-frame clones, not every one. The sample includes 2 million to 3 million clones, over 85% of them seen just once. This CDR3 contains 16 residues. Trimming stripped 4 bases from V and 0 bases from J, with 13 bases between. Germline CDR1 is SNHLY and CDR2 is FYNNEI. The gene calls are TRBV2 and TRBJ1-3; D remains ambiguous. This sequence originates from a man between 18 and 29 years old in good health. Some clones in this sample may be carry-over from other donors' samples. The specimen sequenced was naive CD4+ T cells from PBMCs. Documented subset: CD45RA+ positively selected. Here the CDR3 DNA reads TGTGCCAGCAGTGTAGATTTGGGGAGCTCTGGAAACACCATATATTTT. Translating gives CASSVDLGSSGNTIYF.